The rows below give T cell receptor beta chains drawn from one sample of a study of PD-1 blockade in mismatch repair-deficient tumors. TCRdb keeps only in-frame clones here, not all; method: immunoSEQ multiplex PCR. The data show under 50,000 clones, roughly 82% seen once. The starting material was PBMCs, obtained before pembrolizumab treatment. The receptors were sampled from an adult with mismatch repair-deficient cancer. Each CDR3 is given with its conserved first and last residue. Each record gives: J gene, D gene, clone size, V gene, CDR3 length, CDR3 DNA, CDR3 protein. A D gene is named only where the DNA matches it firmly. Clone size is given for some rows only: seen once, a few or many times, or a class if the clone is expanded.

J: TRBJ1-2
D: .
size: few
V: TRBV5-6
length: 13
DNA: TGTGCCAGCAGCCAGGACAGAAACTATGGCTACACCTTC
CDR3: CASSQDRNYGYTF

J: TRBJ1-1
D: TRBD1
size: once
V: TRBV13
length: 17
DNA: TGTGCCAGCAGCCTGCGTGGGACAGGTGAAGGGAACACTGAAGCTTTCTTT
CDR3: CASSLRGTGEGNTEAFF

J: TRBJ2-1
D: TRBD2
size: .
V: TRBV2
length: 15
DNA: TGTGCCAGCAGTTGGGGAGGGGAAACCTACAATGAGCAGTTCTTC
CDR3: CASSWGGETYNEQFF

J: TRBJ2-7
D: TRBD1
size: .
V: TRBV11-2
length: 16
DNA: TGTGCCAGCAGCTCAGGACCGGACAGGGCCACCTACGAGCAGTACTTC
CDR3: CASSSGPDRATYEQYF

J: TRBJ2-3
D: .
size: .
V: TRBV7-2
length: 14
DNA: TGTGCCAGCAGCTTGGGACTTCTAGGAGATACGCAGTATTTT
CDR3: CASSLGLLGDTQYF

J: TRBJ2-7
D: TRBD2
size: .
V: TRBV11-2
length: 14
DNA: TGTGCCAGCAGCTTAGATCCTAGCGGGTACGAGCAGTACTTC
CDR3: CASSLDPSGYEQYF

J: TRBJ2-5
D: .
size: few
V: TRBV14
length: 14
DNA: TGTGCCAGCAGCCAAGGTGCCAGGTCAGAGACCCAGTACTTC
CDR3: CASSQGARSETQYF

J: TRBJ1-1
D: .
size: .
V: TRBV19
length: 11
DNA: TGTGCCAGTAACACGAGGGGGGAAGCTTTCTTT
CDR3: CASNTRGEAFF

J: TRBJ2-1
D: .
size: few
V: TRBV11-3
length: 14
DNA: TGTGCCAGCAGCCAGCGGCGCTCCTACAATGAGCAGTTCTTC
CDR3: CASSQRRSYNEQFF

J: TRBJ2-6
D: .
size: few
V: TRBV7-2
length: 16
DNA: TGTGCCAGCAGCTTAGTACTGTGGTACGGGGCCAACGTCCTGACTTTC
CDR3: CASSLVLWYGANVLTF

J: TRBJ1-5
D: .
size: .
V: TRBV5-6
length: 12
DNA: TGTGCCAGCAGCTTGGGAGATCAGCCCCAGCATTTT
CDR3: CASSLGDQPQHF

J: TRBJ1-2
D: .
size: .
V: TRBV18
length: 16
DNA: TGTGCCAGCTCACCAGCACGGGACGGTAAAAACTATGGCTACACCTTC
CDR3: CASSPARDGKNYGYTF

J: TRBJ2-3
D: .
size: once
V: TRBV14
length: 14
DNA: TGTGCCAGCAGCCAAGTTGTAAGGGCAGATACGCAGTATTTT
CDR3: CASSQVVRADTQYF

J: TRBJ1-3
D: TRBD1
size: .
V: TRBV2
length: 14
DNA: TGTGCCAGCAGTAGACAGGGGACTGGAAACACCATATATTTT
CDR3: CASSRQGTGNTIYF

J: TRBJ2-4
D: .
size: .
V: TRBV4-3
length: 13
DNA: TGCGCCAGCAGTGGACAGTTTAAAAACATTCAGTACTTC
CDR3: CASSGQFKNIQYF

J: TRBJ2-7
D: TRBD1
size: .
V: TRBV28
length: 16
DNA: TGTGCCAGCAGTTCCCCCCGCGACAGGGGAAGTTACGAGCAGTACTTC
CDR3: CASSSPRDRGSYEQYF

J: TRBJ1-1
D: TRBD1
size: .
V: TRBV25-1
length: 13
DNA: TGTGCCAGCAGTGAGACAGGGGGAGCTGAAGCTTTCTTT
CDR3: CASSETGGAEAFF

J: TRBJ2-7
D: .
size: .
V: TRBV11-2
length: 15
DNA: TGTGCCAGCAGGCTCGAAGCGCGGCAGGGCCACGAGCAGTACTTC
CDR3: CASRLEARQGHEQYF

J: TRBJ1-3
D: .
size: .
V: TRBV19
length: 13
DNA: TGTGCCAGTAGTATGGGGGGTACCGACACCATATATTTT
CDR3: CASSMGGTDTIYF

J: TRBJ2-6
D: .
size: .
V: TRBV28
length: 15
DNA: TGTGCCAGCAGGTCTCAAGGCTCTGGGGCCAACGTCCTGACTTTC
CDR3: CASRSQGSGANVLTF

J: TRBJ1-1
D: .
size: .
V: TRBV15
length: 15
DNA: TGTGCCACCAGCAGAGCCCTGGCCAGGGGAACTGAAGCTTTCTTT
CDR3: CATSRALARGTEAFF

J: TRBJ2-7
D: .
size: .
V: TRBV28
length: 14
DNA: TGTGCCAGCAGTTTACTCCCGGAGCAGTACGAGCAGTACTTC
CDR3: CASSLLPEQYEQYF

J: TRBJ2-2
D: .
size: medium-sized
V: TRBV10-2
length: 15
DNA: TGCGCCAGCAGTGTGGGCGGGACAAACACCGGGGAGCTGTTTTTT
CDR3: CASSVGGTNTGELFF

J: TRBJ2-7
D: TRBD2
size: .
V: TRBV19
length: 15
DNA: TGTGCCAGTAGCCTCGGGTCTAGCGGCGTTTACGAGCAGTACTTC
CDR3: CASSLGSSGVYEQYF

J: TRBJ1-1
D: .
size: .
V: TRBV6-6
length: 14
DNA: TGTGCCAGCAGTCCCCTGGGTTGGAACACTGAAGCTTTCTTT
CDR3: CASSPLGWNTEAFF

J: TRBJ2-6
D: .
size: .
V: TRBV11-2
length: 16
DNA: TGTGCCAGCAGCTTAGTGTCCAGGGCTGGGGCCAACGTCCTGACTTTC
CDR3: CASSLVSRAGANVLTF

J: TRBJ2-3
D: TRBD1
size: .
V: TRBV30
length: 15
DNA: TGTGCCTGGAGTGTCCCAGGGGGATTAGCAGATACGCAGTATTTT
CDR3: CAWSVPGGLADTQYF

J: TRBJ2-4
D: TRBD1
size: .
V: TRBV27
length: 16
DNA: TGTGCCAGCAGTTTATCAGTTTGGGACAGGGATGACATTCAGTACTTC
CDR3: CASSLSVWDRDDIQYF

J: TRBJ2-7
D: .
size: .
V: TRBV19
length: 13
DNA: TGTGCCAGTAGTATAGATCTTGGCTACGAGCAGTACTTC
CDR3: CASSIDLGYEQYF

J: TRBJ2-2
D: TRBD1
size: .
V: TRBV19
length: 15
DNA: TGTGCCAGTAAGACAGGGTCCCCCGACACCGGGGAGCTGTTTTTT
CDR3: CASKTGSPDTGELFF

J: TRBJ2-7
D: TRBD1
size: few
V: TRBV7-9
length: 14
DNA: TGTGCCAGCAGCGCCGGACAGGGCCCCTACGAGCAGTACTTC
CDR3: CASSAGQGPYEQYF

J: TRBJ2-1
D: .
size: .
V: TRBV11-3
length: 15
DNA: TGTGCCAGCAGCTTAGCGGAGTACTCCTACAATGAGCAGTTCTTC
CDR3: CASSLAEYSYNEQFF

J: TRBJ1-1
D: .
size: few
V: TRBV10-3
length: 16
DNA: TGTGCCATCAGTAGATCAGGGGCTTTACCGGACACTGAAGCTTTCTTT
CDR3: CAISRSGALPDTEAFF

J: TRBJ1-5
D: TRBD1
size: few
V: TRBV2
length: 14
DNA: TGTGCCAGCAGTGAGGGACAGGGATTTCAGCCCCAGCATTTT
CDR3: CASSEGQGFQPQHF

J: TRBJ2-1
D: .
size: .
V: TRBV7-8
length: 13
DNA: TGTGCCAGCAGCTTAGTTCGTTCGGATGAGCAGTTCTTC
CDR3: CASSLVRSDEQFF

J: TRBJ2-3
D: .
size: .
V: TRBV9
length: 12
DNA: TGTGCCAGCAGCTCGCGAGGAGATACGCAGTATTTT
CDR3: CASSSRGDTQYF

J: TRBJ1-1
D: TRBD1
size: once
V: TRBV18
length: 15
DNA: TGTGCCAGCTCACGTGGGACAGGGGGAGGGTCTGAAGCTTTCTTT
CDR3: CASSRGTGGGSEAFF

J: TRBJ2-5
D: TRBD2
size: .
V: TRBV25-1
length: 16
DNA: TGTGCCAGCAGCGCCACTAGCGGGAGGTATCAAGAGACCCAGTACTTC
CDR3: CASSATSGRYQETQYF

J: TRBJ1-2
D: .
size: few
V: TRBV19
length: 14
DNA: TGTGCCAGTAGTAGCCCAGGCCTTAACTATGGCTACACCTTC
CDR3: CASSSPGLNYGYTF

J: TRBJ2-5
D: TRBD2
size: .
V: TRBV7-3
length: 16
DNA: TGTGCCAGCAGCTTAACAGGTAGCGGGAAGGTAGAGACCCAGTACTTC
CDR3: CASSLTGSGKVETQYF

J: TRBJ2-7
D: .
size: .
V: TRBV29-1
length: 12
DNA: TGCAGCGTTGGGGGGGCTAGGGTCGAGCAGTACTTC
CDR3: CSVGGARVEQYF

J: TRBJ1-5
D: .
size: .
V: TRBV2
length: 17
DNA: TGTGCCAGCAGAACGGAACAGCCGTACAAGAACAATCAGCCCCAGCATTTT
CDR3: CASRTEQPYKNNQPQHF